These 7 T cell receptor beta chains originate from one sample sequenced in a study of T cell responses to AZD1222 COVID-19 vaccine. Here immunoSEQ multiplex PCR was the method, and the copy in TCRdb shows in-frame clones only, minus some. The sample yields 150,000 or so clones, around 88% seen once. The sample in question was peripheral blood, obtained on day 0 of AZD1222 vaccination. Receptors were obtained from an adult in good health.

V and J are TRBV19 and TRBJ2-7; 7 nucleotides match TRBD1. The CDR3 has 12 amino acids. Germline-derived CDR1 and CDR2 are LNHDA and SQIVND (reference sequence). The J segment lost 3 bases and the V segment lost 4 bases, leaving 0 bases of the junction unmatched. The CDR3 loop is CASSTGGYEQYF. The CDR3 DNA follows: TGTGCCAGTAGTACAGGGGGCTACGAGCAGTACTTC.

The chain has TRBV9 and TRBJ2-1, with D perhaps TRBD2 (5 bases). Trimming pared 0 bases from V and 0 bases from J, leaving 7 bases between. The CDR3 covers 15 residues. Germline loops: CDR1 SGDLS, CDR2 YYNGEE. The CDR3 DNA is TGTGCCAGCAGCGTAGAAAGCGGCTCCTACAATGAGCAGTTCTTC. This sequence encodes CASSVESGSYNEQFF.

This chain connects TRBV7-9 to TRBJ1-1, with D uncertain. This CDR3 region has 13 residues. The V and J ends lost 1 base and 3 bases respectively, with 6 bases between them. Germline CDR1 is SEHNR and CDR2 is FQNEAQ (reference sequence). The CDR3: CASSLETDTEAFF. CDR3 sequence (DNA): TGTGCCAGCAGCTTAGAGACGGACACTGAAGCTTTCTTT.

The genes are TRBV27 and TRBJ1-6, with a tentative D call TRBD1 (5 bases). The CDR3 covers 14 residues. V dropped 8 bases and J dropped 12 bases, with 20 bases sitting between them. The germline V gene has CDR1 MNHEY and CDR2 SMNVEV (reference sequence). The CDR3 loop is CASHRSGGGRPLHF. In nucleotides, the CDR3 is TGTGCCAGCCATCGATCGGGTGGGGGTCGACCCCTCCACTTT.

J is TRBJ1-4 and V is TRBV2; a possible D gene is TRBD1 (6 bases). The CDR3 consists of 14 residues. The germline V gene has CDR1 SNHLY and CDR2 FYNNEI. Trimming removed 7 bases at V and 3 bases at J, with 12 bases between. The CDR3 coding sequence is TGTGCCAGCAATAACAGGGTAGCTAATGAAAAACTGTTTTTT. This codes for CASNNRVANEKLFF.

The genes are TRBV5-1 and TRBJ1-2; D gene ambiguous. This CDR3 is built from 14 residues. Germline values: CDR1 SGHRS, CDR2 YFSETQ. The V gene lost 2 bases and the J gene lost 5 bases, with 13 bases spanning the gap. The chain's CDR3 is CASSLTDKAYGYTF. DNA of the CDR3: TGCGCCAGCAGCTTAACTGACAAGGCATATGGCTACACCTTC.

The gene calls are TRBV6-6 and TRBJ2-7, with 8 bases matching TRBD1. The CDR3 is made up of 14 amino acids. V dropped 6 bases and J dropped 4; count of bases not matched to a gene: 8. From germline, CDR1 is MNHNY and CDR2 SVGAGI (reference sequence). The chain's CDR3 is CASRNQGAGYEQYF. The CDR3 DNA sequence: TGTGCCAGCAGAAATCAGGGGGCGGGGTACGAGCAGTACTTC.